This T cell receptor beta chain came from a study of T-cell memory formation after mild COVID-19. Study-wide context: There were largely donor-specific TCR clusters.

TCRdb reanalysed the 5' RACE reads using MiXCR and keeps one entry per CDR3 protein. This table holds some 40,000 distinct CDR3 sequences, approximately 6.5% found once. This clonotype has just a few counts. Germline V gene data show CDR1 as MNHEY and CDR2 as SVGAGI. Deletions cut 5 bases from V and 1 base from J, with 8 bases between. CDR3 length equals 13 residues. The sequenced sample consisted of PBMCs or a T cell subset sorted from them (not recorded which). The chain uses TRBV6-5 and TRBJ1-2; D is ambiguous. The clonotype originates from an adult who had mild COVID-19 (a few samples of this study predate the infection). Cell type and time point are not known. CDR3 bases: TGTGCCAGCAGTGAGACGAATAACTATGGCTACACCTTC. It translates to CASSETNNYGYTF.